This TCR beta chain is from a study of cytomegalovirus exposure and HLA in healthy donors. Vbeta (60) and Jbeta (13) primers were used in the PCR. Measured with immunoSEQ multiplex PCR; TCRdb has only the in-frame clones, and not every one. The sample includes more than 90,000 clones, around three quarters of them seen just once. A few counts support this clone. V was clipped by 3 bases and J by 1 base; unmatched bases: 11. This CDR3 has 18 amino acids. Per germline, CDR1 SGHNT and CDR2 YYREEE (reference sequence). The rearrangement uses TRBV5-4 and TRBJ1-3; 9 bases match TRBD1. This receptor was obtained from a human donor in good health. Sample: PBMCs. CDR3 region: CASSSLPGQGLSGNTIYF. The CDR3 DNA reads TGTGCCAGCAGCTCACTCCCGGGACAGGGACTTTCTGGAAACACCATATATTTT.